This T cell receptor beta chain comes out of a study of T cells after yellow fever vaccination. In TCRdb, the 5' RACE reads were re-called with MiXCR into one record per CDR3 protein. The sample yields 500,000 to 650,000 distinct CDR3 sequences, about a sixth seen once. The sample holds a few counts of this clonotype. V was trimmed by 2 bases and J by 6 bases, leaving 14 bases between them. The CDR3 runs 15 residues. Germline CDR1 is SGHNT and CDR2 is YENEEA. The source of this sequence is a man younger than 35 who received the YFV17D yellow fever vaccine. The specimen comprised PBMCs, sampled 5 days after the first yellow fever vaccination. V is TRBV11-3 and J is TRBJ1-5; possible D gene TRBD1, 5 bases. The CDR3 bases are TGTGCCAGCAGCTTATCCCATCGGAGGGGTCAGCCCCAGCATTTT. This sequence encodes CASSLSHRRGQPQHF.